This is a list of T cell receptor beta chains from one sample in a study of chemoradiotherapy in HPV16-positive cancers. The assay was immunoSEQ multiplex PCR, and TCRdb's table has in-frame clones only and misses some. The data show some 21,000 clones, with about 86% seen just once and approximately 4.6% held by the top ten. The specimen was blood, collected from a patient who underwent chemoradiotherapy. These receptors were obtained from a human donor with HPV-associated anogenital cancer. Both conserved end residues are part of each CDR3. D genes are given only for firm matches. Clone size, where shown, is once, few, many, or a class for clones that have expanded.

>-|TRBJ1-2|once|TRBV5-1
CASSFSPRADYGYTF
>-|TRBJ1-2|-|TRBV30
CAWSARGDSIYGYTF
>-|TRBJ2-5|-|TRBV18
CASSPRAGETQYF
>-|TRBJ1-5|few|TRBV15
CATSRDGGWGSNQPQHF
>-|TRBJ2-2|-|TRBV5-1
CASRGDNTGELFF
>-|TRBJ2-7|-|TRBV11-3
CASSSRIQPGEQYF
>TRBD1|TRBJ1-5|once|TRBV19
CASSLTQGAGQPQHF
>-|TRBJ1-1|-|TRBV7-8
CASSLAGREAFF
>TRBD2|TRBJ2-3|medium-sized|TRBV4-2
CASSQGLAGGPDTQYF
>TRBD1|TRBJ1-2|-|TRBV6-1
CASSDYRTGYGYTF
>TRBD2|TRBJ2-7|-|TRBV5-1
CASSLTSGSVEQYF
>-|TRBJ1-1|-|TRBV27
CASRPQGWRTEAFF
>-|TRBJ2-3|once|TRBV19
CATGQGYTQYF
>TRBD2|TRBJ2-1|few|TRBV19
CASSIRTSAVEQFF
>-|TRBJ2-3|-|TRBV11-2
CASSPSGAYNADTQYF
>-|TRBJ1-5|-|TRBV9
CASSFTPDQPQHF